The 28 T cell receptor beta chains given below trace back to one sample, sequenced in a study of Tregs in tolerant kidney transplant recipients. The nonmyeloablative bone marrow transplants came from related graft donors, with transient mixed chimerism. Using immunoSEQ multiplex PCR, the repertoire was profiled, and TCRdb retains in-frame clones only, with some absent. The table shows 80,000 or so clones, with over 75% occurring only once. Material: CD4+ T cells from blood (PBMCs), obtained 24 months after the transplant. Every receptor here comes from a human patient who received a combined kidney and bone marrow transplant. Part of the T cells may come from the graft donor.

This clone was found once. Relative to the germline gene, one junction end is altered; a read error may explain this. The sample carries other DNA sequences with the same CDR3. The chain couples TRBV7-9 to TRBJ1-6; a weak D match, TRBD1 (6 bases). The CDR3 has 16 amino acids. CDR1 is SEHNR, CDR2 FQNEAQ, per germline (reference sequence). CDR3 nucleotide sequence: TGTGCCATCCTCGGAGGCAGGGGCTCCTATAATTCCCCCCTCCACTTT. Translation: CAILGGRGSYNSPLHF.

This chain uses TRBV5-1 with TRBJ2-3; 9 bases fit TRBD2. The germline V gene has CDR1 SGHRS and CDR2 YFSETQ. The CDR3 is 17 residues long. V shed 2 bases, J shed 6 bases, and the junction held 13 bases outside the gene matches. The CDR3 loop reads CASSFPRTSAKSDTQYF. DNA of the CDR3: TGCGCCAGCAGCTTCCCCCGGACTAGCGCGAAATCCGATACGCAGTATTTT.

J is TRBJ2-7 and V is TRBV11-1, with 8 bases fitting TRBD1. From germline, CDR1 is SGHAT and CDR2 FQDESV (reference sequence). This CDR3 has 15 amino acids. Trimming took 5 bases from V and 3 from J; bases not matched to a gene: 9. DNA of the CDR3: TGTGCCAGCAGCCATTCCGGGACAGGCGTCTACGAGCAGTACTTC. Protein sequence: CASSHSGTGVYEQYF.

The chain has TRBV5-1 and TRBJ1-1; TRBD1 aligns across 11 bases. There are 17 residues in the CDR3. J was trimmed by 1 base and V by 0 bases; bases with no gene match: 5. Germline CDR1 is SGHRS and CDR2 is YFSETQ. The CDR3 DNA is TGCGCCAGCAGCTTGGGAGCGGGGACAGGGGGGAACACTGAAGCTTTCTTT. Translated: CASSLGAGTGGNTEAFF.

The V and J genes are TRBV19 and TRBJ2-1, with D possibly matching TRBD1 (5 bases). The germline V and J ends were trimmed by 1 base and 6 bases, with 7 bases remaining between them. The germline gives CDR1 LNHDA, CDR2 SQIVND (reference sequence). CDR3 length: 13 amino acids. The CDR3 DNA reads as TGTGCCAGTAGTATAGTAGGGGCCAATGAGCAGTTCTTC. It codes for CASSIVGANEQFF.

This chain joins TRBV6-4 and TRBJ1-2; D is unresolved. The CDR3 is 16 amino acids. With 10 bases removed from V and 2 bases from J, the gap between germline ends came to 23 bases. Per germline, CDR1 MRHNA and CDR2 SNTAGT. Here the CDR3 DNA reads TGTGCCACCAGACCAACCTCAGGAGGAACAAACTATGGCTACACCTTC. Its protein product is CATRPTSGGTNYGYTF.

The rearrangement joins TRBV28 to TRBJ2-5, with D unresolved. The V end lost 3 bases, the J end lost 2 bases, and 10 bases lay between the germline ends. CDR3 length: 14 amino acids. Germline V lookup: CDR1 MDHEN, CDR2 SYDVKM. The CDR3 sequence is CASSFGLPQETQYF. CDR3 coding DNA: TGTGCCAGCAGTTTTGGGCTACCACAAGAGACCCAGTACTTC.

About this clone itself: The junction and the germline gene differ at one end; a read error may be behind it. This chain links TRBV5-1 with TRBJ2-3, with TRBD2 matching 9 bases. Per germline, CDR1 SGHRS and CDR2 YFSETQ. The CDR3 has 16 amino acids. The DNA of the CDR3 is TGCGCCAGCAGCTTGGGGCCTGGGACTAGCAGAGATACGCAGTATTTT. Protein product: CASSLGPGTSRDTQYF.

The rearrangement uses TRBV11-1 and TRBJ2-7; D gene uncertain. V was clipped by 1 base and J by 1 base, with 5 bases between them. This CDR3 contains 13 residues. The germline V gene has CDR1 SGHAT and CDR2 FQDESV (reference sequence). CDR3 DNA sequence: TGTGCCAGCAGCTTAGTGGCTTCCTACGAGCAGTACTTC. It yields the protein CASSLVASYEQYF.

The CDR3: CASSLFREGNSPLHF. The CDR3 DNA is TGTGCCAGCAGTTTATTCCGGGAGGGTAATTCACCCCTCCACTTT. The chain employs TRBV27 and TRBJ1-6; unclear D gene. Germline CDR1 reads MNHEY; CDR2 reads SMNVEV (reference sequence). The V end lost 1 base, the J end lost 6 bases, and 10 bases lay between the germline ends. The CDR3 contains 15 residues.

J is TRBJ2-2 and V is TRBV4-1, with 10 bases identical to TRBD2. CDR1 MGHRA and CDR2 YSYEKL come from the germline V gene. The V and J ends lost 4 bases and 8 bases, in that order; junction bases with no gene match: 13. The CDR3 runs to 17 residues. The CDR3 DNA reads TGCGCCAGCAGCCCCAACACCTGGACTAGCGGAAAAGGGGAGCTGTTTTTT. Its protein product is CASSPNTWTSGKGELFF.

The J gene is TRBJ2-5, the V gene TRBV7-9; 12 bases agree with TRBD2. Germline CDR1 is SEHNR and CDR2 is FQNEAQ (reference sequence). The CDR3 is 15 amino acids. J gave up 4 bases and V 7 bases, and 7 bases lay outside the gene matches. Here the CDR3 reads CASTSRTSGVETQYF. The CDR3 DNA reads TGTGCCAGCACGAGCCGGACTAGCGGGGTAGAGACCCAGTACTTC.

The CDR3 DNA sequence: TGCGCCAGCAGCCCCTACACTACTAGCACAGATACGCAGTATTTT. Amino acid sequence: CASSPYTTSTDTQYF. V gene TRBV4-1 combines with J gene TRBJ2-3; D call uncertain. Trimming shortened V by 4 bases and J by 0 bases, and 11 bases separated the two germline ends. Per the germline V gene, CDR1 is MGHRA and CDR2 is YSYEKL. The CDR3 sequence is 15 residues long.

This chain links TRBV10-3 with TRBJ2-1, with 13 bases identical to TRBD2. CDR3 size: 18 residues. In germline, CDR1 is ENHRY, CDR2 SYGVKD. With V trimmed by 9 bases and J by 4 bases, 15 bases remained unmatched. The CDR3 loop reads CAIKDGLAGVGDYNEQFF. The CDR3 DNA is TGTGCCATTAAAGATGGACTAGCGGGAGTCGGGGATTACAATGAGCAGTTCTTC.

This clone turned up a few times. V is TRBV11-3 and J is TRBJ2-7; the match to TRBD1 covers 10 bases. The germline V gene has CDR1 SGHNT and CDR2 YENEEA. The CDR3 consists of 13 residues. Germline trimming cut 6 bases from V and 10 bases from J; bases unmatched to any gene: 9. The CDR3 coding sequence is TGTGCCAGCAGATCCGGGACAGGGGCCCCCCAGTACTTC. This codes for CASRSGTGAPQYF.

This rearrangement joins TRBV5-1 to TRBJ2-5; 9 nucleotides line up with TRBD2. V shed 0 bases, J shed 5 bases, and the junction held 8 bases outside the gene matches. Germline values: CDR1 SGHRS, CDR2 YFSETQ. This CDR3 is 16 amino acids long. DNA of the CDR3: TGCGCCAGCAGCTTGGCCTCGCGGGAGGGCCTGGAGACCCAGTACTTC. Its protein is CASSLASREGLETQYF.

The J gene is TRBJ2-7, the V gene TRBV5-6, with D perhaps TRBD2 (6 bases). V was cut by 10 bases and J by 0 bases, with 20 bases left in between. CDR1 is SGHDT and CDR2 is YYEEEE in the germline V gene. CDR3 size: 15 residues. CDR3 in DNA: TGTGCCTCAAGGCTACGGGGGTATAACTCCTACGAGCAGTACTTC. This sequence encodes CASRLRGYNSYEQYF.

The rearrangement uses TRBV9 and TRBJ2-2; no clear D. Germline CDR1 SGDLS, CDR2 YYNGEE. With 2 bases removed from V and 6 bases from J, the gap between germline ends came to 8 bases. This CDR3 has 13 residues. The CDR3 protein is CASSVLYPGELFF. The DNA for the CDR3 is TGTGCCAGCAGCGTCCTATACCCCGGGGAGCTGTTTTTT.

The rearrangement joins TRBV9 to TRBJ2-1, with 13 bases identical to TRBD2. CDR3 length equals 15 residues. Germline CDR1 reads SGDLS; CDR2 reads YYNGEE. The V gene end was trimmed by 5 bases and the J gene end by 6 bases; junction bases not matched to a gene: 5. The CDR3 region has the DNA TGTGCCAGCAGTTTACTAGCGGGGGGGCCCAATGAGCAGTTCTTC. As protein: CASSLLAGGPNEQFF.

Written as DNA, the CDR3 is TGTGCCAGCAGTGACGGTCTGAACACCGGGGAGCTGTTTTTT. Residues: CASSDGLNTGELFF. V gene TRBV2 combines with J gene TRBJ2-2; D is uncertain. Trimming shortened V by 3 bases and J by 1 base, and 6 bases separated the two germline ends. Germline V lookup: CDR1 SNHLY, CDR2 FYNNEI. The CDR3 length is 14 residues.

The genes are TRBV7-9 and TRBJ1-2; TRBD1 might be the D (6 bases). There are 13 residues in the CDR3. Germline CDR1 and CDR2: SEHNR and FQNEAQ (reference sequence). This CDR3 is CASGRGESYGYTF. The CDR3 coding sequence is TGTGCAAGCGGCAGGGGCGAAAGCTATGGCTACACCTTC.

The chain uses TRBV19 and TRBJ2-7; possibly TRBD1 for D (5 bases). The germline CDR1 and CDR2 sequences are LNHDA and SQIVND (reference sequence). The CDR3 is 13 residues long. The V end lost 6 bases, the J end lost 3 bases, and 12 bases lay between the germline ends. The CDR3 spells CASSGRGIYEQYF. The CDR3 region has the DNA TGTGCCAGTAGCGGAAGGGGAATCTACGAGCAGTACTTC.

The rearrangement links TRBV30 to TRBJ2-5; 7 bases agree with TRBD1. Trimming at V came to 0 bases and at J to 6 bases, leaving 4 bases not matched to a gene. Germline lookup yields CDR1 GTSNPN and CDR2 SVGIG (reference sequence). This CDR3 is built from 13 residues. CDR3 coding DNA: TGTGCCTGGAGTGTAGACAGGGTAAAGACCCAGTACTTC. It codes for CAWSVDRVKTQYF.

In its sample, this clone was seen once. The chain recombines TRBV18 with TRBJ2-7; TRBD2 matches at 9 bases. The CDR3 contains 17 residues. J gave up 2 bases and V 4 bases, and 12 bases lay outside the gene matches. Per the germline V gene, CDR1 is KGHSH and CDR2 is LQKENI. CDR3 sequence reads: CASSQELAGAGPYEQYF. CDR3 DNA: TGTGCCAGCTCACAAGAATTAGCGGGGGCCGGACCCTACGAGCAGTACTTC.

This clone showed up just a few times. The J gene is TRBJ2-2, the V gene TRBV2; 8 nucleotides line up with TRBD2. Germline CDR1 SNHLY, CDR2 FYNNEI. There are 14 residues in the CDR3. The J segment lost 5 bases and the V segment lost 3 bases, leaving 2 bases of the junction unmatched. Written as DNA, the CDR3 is TGTGCCAGCAGTGATCGCGGGGGGACCGGGGAGCTGTTTTTT. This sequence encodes CASSDRGGTGELFF. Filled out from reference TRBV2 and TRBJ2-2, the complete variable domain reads EPEVTQTPSHQVTQMGQEVILRCVPISNHLYFYWYRQILGQKVEFLVSFYNNEISEKSEIFDDQFSVERPDGSNFTLKIRSTKLEDSAMYFCASSDRGGTGELFFGEGSRLTVL.

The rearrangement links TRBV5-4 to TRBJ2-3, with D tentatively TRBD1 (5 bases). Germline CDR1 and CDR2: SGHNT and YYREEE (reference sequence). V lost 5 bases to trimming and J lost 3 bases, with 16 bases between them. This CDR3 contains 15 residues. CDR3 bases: TGTGCCAGCAGAATGGGGCGGTCTCAGACAGATACGCAGTATTTT. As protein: CASRMGRSQTDTQYF. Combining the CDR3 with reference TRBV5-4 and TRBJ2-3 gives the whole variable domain ETGVTQSPTHLIKTRGQQVTLRCSSQSGHNTVSWYQQALGQGPQFIFQYYREEENGRGNFPPRFSGLQFPNYSSELNVNALELDDSALYLCASRMGRSQTDTQYFGPGTRLTVL.

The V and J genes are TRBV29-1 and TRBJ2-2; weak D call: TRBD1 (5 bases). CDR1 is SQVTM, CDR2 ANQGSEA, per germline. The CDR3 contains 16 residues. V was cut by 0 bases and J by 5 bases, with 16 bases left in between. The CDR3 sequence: CSVEDPGNPVTGELFF. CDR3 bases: TGCAGCGTTGAAGATCCAGGGAACCCAGTGACCGGGGAGCTGTTTTTT.

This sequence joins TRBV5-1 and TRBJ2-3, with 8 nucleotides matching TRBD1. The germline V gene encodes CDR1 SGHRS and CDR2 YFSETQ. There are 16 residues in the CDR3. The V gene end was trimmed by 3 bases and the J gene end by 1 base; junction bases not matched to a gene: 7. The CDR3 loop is CASSSYGQGGTDTQYF. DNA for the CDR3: TGCGCCAGCAGCTCTTACGGACAGGGTGGCACAGATACGCAGTATTTT.